This record concerns one T cell receptor (beta chain) sequence. The record originates from a study of T cells expressing NK-cell markers. Across the study: It was sorted CD3+CD56-NKG2C+, CD3+CD56+NKG2C- and CD3+CD56+NKG2C+ T cells that provided the TCR beta repertoires.

The TCR beta cDNA came from 5'RACE template switching with UMIs. Reanalyzing the 5' RACE reads, TCRdb keeps one entry per CDR3 protein, without DNA. The repertoire shows about 110,000 distinct CDR3 sequences; the top ten hold under 20%. Specimen: blood T cells: a sorted CD56 or NKG2C T cell subset, CD4+ or CD8+ T cells, or bulk PBMC T cells (not recorded which). The receptor comes from a woman aged 18-70 years in good health.

The CDR3: CATSGGTGNNEKLFF. The gene calls are TRBV15 and TRBJ1-4; absent DNA, TCRdb's TRBD1 call cannot be checked. Germline V gene data show CDR1 as LNHNV and CDR2 as YYDKDF (reference sequence). The CDR3 covers 15 residues.